This TCR beta chain was captured in a study of spatial heterogeneity in lung cancer. The time point denotes: sample taken at primary tumor resection. Whole RNA was taken from tumor, nontumor lung or frozen PBMC; it was then sequenced unsorted. This clonotype was detected ten times or more. Antigen specificity is unknown. Whole-study findings and limits: Blood showed ubiquitous tumor TCRs more often at resection than at routine follow-up.

One entry per CDR3 protein results from TCRdb running MiXCR on the 5' RACE reads. This sample has 25,000 or so distinct CDR3 sequences; 3.3% occur once, and the top ten carry about 28%. V lost 5 bases and J lost 0, with 10 bases in between. This CDR3 spans 13 amino acids. From germline, CDR1 is GTSNPN and CDR2 SVGIG (reference sequence). The clonotype originates from a female donor with early-stage non-small cell lung cancer. Sequences were derived from PBMCs, sampled at surgery. This rearrangement joins TRBV30 to TRBJ1-1, with D perhaps TRBD1 (5 bases). CDR3 sequence reads: CAWLGGMNTEAFF. CDR3 DNA: TGTGCCTGGCTGGGGGGTATGAACACTGAAGCTTTCTTT.